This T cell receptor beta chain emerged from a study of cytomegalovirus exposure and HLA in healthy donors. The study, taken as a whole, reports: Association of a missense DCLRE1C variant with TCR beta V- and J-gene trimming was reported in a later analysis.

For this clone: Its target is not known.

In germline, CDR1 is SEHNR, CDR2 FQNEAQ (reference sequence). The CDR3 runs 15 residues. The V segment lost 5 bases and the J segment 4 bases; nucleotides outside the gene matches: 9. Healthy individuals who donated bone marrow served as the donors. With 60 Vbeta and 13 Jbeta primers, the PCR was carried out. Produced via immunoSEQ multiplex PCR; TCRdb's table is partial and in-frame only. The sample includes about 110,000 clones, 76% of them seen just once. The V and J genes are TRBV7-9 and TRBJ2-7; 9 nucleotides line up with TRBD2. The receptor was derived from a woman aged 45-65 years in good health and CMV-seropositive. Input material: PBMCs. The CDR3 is CASSPGGLALYEQYF. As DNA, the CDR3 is TGTGCCAGCAGCCCGGGGGGACTAGCACTTTACGAGCAGTACTTC.